This T cell receptor beta chain originates from a study of control samples from healthy donors and cancer patients. Method: immunoSEQ multiplex PCR; TCRdb's copy keeps in-frame clones and lacks some. The table has fewer than 200,000 clones, just over 85% seen once. V lost 7 bases and J lost 0, with 13 bases in between. Germline V gives CDR1 LNHDA, CDR2 SQIVND (reference sequence). There are 14 residues in the CDR3. The sample holds a few counts of this clone. This chain joins TRBV19 and TRBJ2-7, with D unclear. The sample was blood. The sequence came from a woman under 40 in good health. Written as DNA, the CDR3 is TGTGCCAGTACAAGGGCACTCAACTCCTACGAGCAGTACTTC. Translation: CASTRALNSYEQYF.